This TCR beta chain was sequenced for a study of human T cells and chemical hapten exposure. Study overall: Diphenylcyclopropenone doses were given weekly to the scalps of patients across the approximately 24-week study. How much TCR each sample yielded varied, mostly because pooled library volumes differed slightly. Alopecia areata, totalis or universalis was found in mostly female patients.

Time point indicated: pre-sensitization, week 0. Described treatment: therapeutic diphenylcyclopropenone sensitization with weekly scalp DPC. As the library was built, unique molecular identifiers were attached to individual cDNA molecules. Each CDR3 protein gets one entry after TCRdb re-called the RACE reads with MiXCR. The sample includes about 53,000 distinct CDR3 sequences, more than 8% seen only once; the top ten take around 10%. The origin of this receptor is a man aged 35-49 years with alopecia areata. Some clones in this sample may be carry-over from other donors' samples. Here the sequenced sample was whole blood, taken in connection with sensitization to the hapten diphenylcyclopropenone (DPC).

The CDR3 here is CASSPLATNEKLFF. CDR3 in DNA: TGCGCCAGCAGCCCTCTTGCAACTAATGAAAAACTGTTTTTT. This sequence joins TRBV5-1 and TRBJ1-4; D not certain. Looked up from germline, CDR1 is SGHRS and CDR2 is YFSETQ. V dropped 4 bases and J dropped 0 bases, with 7 bases sitting between them. The length of the CDR3 is 14 residues.